The 14 T cell receptor beta chains in this list originate from one sample, sequenced in a study of regulatory T cells in long-lasting Graves disease. To make TCR beta libraries, researchers used iRepertoire HTBI primers and Arm-PCR of CDR3 regions. TCRdb recomputed calls from the multiplex PCR reads with MiXCR, one row per CDR3 protein. The sample yields a few hundred thousand distinct CDR3 sequences, approximately 23% seen once. Sample time point: persistent/refractory GD, antithyroid drugs over 5 years with positive TRAb. The authors made the TCR library using RNA they extracted from PBMCs. This specimen consisted of peripheral blood mononuclear cells (PBMCs), obtained when the disease was refractory, from a patient treated with antithyroid drugs. These receptors were taken from a female donor with Graves disease.

As regards this clonotype: Since a much larger clone is just one base distant, this may be a read error. This chain uses TRBV7-2 with TRBJ2-7; D not resolved. Between the trimmed V and J ends, which lost 2 bases and 6 bases, there was a span of 14 bases. The CDR3 spans 14 residues. Per the germline V gene, CDR1 is SGHTA and CDR2 is FQGNSA. CDR3 nucleotide sequence: TGTGCCAGCAGCTTAAGCCCGGGCCCTGGCGAGCAGTACTTC. This codes for CASSLSPGPGEQYF.

A few counts support this clonotype. The CDR3 region has the DNA TGTGCCACCAGCAGAGATTATAATCAGGGATCCGTCTATGGCTACACCTTC. Its translation is CATSRDYNQGSVYGYTF. The chain uses TRBV15 and TRBJ1-2, with TRBD1 as a possible D gene (5 bases). The CDR3 totals 17 residues. Germline assignment: CDR1 LNHNV and CDR2 YYDKDF (reference sequence). V was cut by 0 bases and J by 4 bases, with 18 bases left in between.

J is TRBJ2-7 and V is TRBV10-2, with a possible D match to TRBD2 (6 bases). V gave up 9 bases and J gave up 1 base, with 13 bases separating them. Germline CDR1 is WSHSY and CDR2 is SAAADI. The CDR3 spans 13 residues. The CDR3 DNA sequence: TGCGCCAGTTCGGAGCGGGCGTCCTACGAGCAGTACTTC. Translated, it gives CASSERASYEQYF.

The chain links TRBV27 to TRBJ1-1; D gene unclear. Between the trimmed V and J ends, which lost 4 bases and 0 bases, there was a span of 12 bases. Germline V gene lookup returns CDR1 MNHEY and CDR2 SMNVEV (reference sequence). The CDR3 runs to 15 residues. The DNA of the CDR3 is TGTGCCAGCAGTTACGCAGGCGAGGTGAACACTGAAGCTTTCTTT. It encodes CASSYAGEVNTEAFF.

Concerning this clonotype: A far larger clone is one base from this, pointing to a likely read error. V gene TRBV7-2 combines with J gene TRBJ1-5; D remains ambiguous. Germline V gene sequence: CDR1 SGHTA, CDR2 FQGNSA. The CDR3 consists of 12 residues. V was trimmed by 6 bases and J by 0 bases, leaving 3 bases between them. The CDR3 DNA sequence: TGTGCCAGCAGGCATAGCAATCAGCCCCAGCATTTT. It yields the protein CASRHSNQPQHF. Using reference TRBV7-2 and TRBJ1-5 for the parts outside the CDR3, the full variable domain is GAGVSQSPSNKVTEKGKDVELRCDPISGHTALYWYRQSLGQGLEFLIYFQGNSAPDKSGLPSDRFSAERTGGSVSTLTIQRTQQEDSAVYLCASRHSNQPQHFGDGTRLSIL.

Of note for this clonotype: A much larger clonotype is one base distant, so this may be a read error. The chain uses TRBV3-1 and TRBJ1-6; D is undetermined. The CDR3 spans 13 residues. Germline CDR1 and CDR2: LGHDT and YNNKEL (reference sequence). CDR3 DNA: TGTGCCAGCAGCTCCGGTCCCCATTCACCCCCCCACTTT. It translates to CASSSGPHSPPHF.

CDR3 protein: CASSLYGIELDTQYF. CDR3 in DNA: TGTGCCAGCAGTTTATACGGGATAGAGTTAGATACGCAGTATTTT. The chain combines TRBV28 with TRBJ2-3, with D maybe TRBD2 (5 bases). Germline V gene data show CDR1 as MDHEN and CDR2 as SYDVKM. CDR3 size: 15 residues. Deletions cut 1 base from V and 5 bases from J, with 13 bases between.

The CDR3 DNA reads as TGTGCCTGGAGTAAATTGGACAATCAGCCCCAGCATTTT. This encodes CAWSKLDNQPQHF. This chain connects TRBV30 to TRBJ1-5, with D uncertain. The CDR3 runs 13 residues. Trimming removed 2 bases at V and 3 bases at J, with 8 bases between. Looked up from germline, CDR1 is GTSNPN and CDR2 is SVGIG (reference sequence).

This clonotype was seen ten or more times. This chain links TRBV24-1 with TRBJ2-2, with a possible D match to TRBD1 (5 bases). V was shortened by 1 base and J by 7 bases, with 15 bases between the two germline ends. Germline V gene sequence: CDR1 KGHDR, CDR2 SFDVKD. The CDR3 is 16 residues long. The CDR3 protein is CATSDLNLGVGGELFF. The CDR3 bases are TGTGCCACCAGTGATTTAAACCTAGGGGTAGGCGGGGAGCTGTTTTTT.

The rearrangement links TRBV6-5 to TRBJ2-1; D is unclear. With 0 bases removed from V and 4 bases from J, the gap between germline ends came to 7 bases. The CDR3 is made up of 14 amino acids. Per the germline V gene, CDR1 is MNHEY and CDR2 is SVGAGI. The CDR3 DNA reads TGTGCCAGCAGTTACTCTAGCATTTACAATGAGCAGTTCTTC. Translated: CASSYSSIYNEQFF.

At least ten counts were recorded for this clonotype. In DNA, the CDR3 is TGTGCCAGCAGCTTAGGGCGGGGGGGCCGTTCGGAGACCCAGTACTTC. This sequence encodes CASSLGRGGRSETQYF. The genes are TRBV7-3 and TRBJ2-5; 9 bases fit TRBD2. This CDR3 has 16 residues. Trimming took 2 bases from V and 5 from J; bases not matched to a gene: 9. Germline V gene sequence: CDR1 SGHTA, CDR2 FQGTGA.

In regard to this clonotype: One end of the junction does not line up with germline, which may come from a read error. The V gene is TRBV2, the J gene TRBJ2-1; D may match TRBD1 or TRBD2 (6 bases each). This CDR3 comprises 14 residues. The germline gives CDR1 SNHLY, CDR2 FYNNEI. The CDR3, as DNA: TGTGTCAGCATCGGGGGCCGGACCAACGATGAGCAGTTCTTC. It encodes CVSIGGRTNDEQFF. The variable domain in full, completed from reference TRBV2 and TRBJ2-1, reads EPEVTQTPSHQVTQMGQEVILRCVPISNHLYFYWYRQILGQKVEFLVSFYNNEISEKSEIFDDQFSVERPDGSNFTLKIRSTKLEDSAMYFCVSIGGRTNDEQFFGPGTRLTVL.

This clonotype was detected only a few times. The rearrangement links TRBV27 to TRBJ1-1; D remains ambiguous. Germline values: CDR1 MNHEY, CDR2 SMNVEV (reference sequence). The CDR3 is 15 residues long. V lost 2 bases, J lost 5 bases, and 15 bases lay in between. The CDR3 DNA is TGTGCCAGCAGTTTAGTGGCCACCTTCGGAACTGAAGCTTTCTTT. This translates into CASSLVATFGTEAFF.

The table lists this clonotype with many counts. The chain employs TRBV28 and TRBJ2-7; possible D gene TRBD1, 5 bases. The V gene lost 4 bases and the J gene lost 5 bases, with 15 bases spanning the gap. The CDR3 spans 14 residues. Germline V gene sequence: CDR1 MDHEN, CDR2 SYDVKM. The CDR3 loop is CASSSGHGGNEQYF. The CDR3 nucleotides are TGTGCCAGCAGTTCCGGACACGGCGGTAACGAGCAGTACTTC.